This T cell receptor (beta chain) derives from a study of blood T cell repertoires in COVID-19. Looking at the study overall: From the United States, Italy and Spain came samples of acute and convalescent COVID-19.

Those enrolled in Seattle joined during active infection and were followed longitudinally afterward. The germline V and J ends were trimmed by 2 bases and 7 bases, with 15 bases remaining between them. The germline gives CDR1 SGHAT, CDR2 FQNNGV. This CDR3 is built from 14 residues. This table comes from immunoSEQ multiplex PCR, and its TCRdb copy is limited to in-frame clones, with some not included. The data contain roughly 180,000 clones, approximately 85% of them singletons. The sequencing sample was made of peripheral blood. V gene TRBV11-2 combines with J gene TRBJ2-7, with a tentative D call TRBD2 (5 bases). The sequence was collected from a man aged 80 or over with COVID-19, enrolled during active disease. CDR3 protein: CASSLNPVGVEQYF. The CDR3 bases are TGTGCCAGCAGCTTAAACCCGGTCGGGGTGGAGCAGTACTTC.